A single T cell receptor (beta chain) is shown here with its context. The antigen is unknown. Trimming took 5 bases from V and 0 from J; bases not matched to a gene: 21. Germline V gene lookup returns CDR1 MDHEN and CDR2 SYDVKM. The CDR3 spans 21 residues. The data belong to a study of cytomegalovirus exposure and HLA in healthy donors. About the study: The roughly 670 first-cohort repertoires shared a platform with the 120 or so validation repertoires, as reported in a later analysis.

Findings and limits, study-wide: Many donors shared some public TCRs, even though most TCR sequences were rare. In vitro checks showed that a few CMV-associated chains really do target CMV antigens.

Clones were sequenced by immunoSEQ multiplex PCR, and TCRdb holds only the in-frame ones, with some missing. The profile shows 150,000 to 200,000 clones, about 89% of them singletons. An approximately 120-subject validation cohort, separate from the approximately 720-subject first cohort, supplied the donors. The sample comprised PBMCs. The chain combines TRBV28 with TRBJ1-1, with 10 bases aligning to TRBD1. This TCR derives from a woman in her late teens or twenties in good health and CMV-seropositive. The CDR3 DNA reads as TGTGCCAGCAGTCTTTACCGGGTAAAGACGACAGGGGGCGATTTGAACACTGAAGCTTTCTTT. It yields the protein CASSLYRVKTTGGDLNTEAFF.